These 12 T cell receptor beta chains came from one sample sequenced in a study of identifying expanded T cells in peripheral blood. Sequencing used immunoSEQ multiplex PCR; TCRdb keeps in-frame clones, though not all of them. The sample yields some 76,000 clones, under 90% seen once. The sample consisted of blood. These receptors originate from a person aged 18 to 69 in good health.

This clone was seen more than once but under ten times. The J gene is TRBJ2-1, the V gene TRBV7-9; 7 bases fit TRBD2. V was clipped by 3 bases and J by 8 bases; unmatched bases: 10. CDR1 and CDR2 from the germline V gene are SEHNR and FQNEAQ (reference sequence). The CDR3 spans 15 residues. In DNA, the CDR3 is TGTGCCAGCAGCTTGGGCCTAGCGGTCGGGGATGAGCAGTTCTTC. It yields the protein CASSLGLAVGDEQFF.

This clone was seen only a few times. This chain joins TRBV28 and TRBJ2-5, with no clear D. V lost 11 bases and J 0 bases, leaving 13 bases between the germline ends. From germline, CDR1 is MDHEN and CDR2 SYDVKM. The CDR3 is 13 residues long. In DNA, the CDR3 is TGTGCCGGAGCCCGATCGTACCAAGAGACCCAGTACTTC. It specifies CAGARSYQETQYF.

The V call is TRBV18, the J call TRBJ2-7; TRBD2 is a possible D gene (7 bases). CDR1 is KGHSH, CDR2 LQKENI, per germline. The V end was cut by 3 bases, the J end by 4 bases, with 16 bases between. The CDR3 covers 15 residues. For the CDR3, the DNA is TGTGCCAGCTCACCGGGAGGGGGAATGGGTTACGAGCAGTACTTC. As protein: CASSPGGGMGYEQYF.

This chain's CDR3 is CASSLMGGGNTGELFF. The DNA of the CDR3 is TGTGCCAGCAGCTTAATGGGGGGAGGAAACACCGGGGAGCTGTTTTTT. This chain uses TRBV7-3 with TRBJ2-2; possible D gene TRBD2, 6 bases. There are 16 residues in the CDR3. V was pared by 1 base and J by 2 bases, with 11 bases between. Germline loops: CDR1 SGHTA, CDR2 FQGTGA.

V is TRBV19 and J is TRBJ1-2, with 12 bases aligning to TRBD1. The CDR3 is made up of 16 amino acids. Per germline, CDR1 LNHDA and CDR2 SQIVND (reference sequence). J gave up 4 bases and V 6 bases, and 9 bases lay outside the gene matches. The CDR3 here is CASSTGTGGPGYGYTF. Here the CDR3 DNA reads TGTGCCAGTAGCACCGGGACAGGGGGCCCGGGCTATGGCTACACCTTC.

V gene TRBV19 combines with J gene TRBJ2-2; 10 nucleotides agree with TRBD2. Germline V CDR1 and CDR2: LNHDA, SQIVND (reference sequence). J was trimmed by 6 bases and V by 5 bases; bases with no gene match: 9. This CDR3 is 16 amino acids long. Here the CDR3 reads CASSFLAGEGSGELFF. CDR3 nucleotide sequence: TGTGCCAGTAGTTTCCTAGCGGGAGAAGGGTCCGGGGAGCTGTTTTTT.

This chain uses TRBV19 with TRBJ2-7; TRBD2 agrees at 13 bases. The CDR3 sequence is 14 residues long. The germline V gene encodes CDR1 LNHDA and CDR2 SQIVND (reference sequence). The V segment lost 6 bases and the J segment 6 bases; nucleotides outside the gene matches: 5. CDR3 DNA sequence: TGTGCCAGTAGCCGCGGACTAGCGGGAGCCGAGCAGTACTTC. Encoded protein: CASSRGLAGAEQYF. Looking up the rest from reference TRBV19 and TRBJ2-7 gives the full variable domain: DGGITQSPKYLFRKEGQNVTLSCEQNLNHDAMYWYRQDPGQGLRLIYYSQIVNDFQKGDIAEGYSVSREKKESFPLTVTSAQKNPTAFYLCASSRGLAGAEQYFGPGTRLTVT.

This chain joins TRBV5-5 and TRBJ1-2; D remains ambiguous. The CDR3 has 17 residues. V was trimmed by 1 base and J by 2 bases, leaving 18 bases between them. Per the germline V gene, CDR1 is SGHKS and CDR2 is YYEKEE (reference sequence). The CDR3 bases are TGTGCCAGCAGCTTGCCAATTTCCGGACCGGGAAACTATGGCTACACCTTC. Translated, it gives CASSLPISGPGNYGYTF.

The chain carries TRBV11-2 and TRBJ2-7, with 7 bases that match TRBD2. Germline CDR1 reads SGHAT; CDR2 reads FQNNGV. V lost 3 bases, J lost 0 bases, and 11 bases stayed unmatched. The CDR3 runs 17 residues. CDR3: CASSLGSGTSSSYEQYF. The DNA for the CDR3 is TGTGCCAGCAGCTTGGGAAGCGGGACTTCAAGCTCCTACGAGCAGTACTTC.

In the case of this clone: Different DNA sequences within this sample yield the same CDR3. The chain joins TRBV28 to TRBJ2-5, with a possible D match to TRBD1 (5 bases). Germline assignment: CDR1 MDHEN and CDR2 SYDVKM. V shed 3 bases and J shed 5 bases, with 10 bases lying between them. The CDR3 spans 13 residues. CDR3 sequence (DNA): TGTGCCAGCAGTTTCCAGGGAAGGGAGACCCAGTACTTC. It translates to CASSFQGRETQYF.

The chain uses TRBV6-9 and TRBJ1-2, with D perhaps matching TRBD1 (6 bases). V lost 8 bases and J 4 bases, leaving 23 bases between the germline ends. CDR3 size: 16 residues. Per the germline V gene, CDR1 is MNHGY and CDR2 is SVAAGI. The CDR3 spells CASVQKGGLIAYGYTF. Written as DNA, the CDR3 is TGTGCCAGCGTACAAAAAGGGGGTTTAATCGCCTATGGCTACACCTTC.

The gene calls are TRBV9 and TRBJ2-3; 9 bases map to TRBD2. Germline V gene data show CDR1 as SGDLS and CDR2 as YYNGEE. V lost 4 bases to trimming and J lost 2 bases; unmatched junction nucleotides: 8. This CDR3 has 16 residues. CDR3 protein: CASSTKGTSLTDTQYF. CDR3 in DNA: TGTGCCAGCAGCACAAAGGGGACTAGCCTCACAGATACGCAGTATTTT.